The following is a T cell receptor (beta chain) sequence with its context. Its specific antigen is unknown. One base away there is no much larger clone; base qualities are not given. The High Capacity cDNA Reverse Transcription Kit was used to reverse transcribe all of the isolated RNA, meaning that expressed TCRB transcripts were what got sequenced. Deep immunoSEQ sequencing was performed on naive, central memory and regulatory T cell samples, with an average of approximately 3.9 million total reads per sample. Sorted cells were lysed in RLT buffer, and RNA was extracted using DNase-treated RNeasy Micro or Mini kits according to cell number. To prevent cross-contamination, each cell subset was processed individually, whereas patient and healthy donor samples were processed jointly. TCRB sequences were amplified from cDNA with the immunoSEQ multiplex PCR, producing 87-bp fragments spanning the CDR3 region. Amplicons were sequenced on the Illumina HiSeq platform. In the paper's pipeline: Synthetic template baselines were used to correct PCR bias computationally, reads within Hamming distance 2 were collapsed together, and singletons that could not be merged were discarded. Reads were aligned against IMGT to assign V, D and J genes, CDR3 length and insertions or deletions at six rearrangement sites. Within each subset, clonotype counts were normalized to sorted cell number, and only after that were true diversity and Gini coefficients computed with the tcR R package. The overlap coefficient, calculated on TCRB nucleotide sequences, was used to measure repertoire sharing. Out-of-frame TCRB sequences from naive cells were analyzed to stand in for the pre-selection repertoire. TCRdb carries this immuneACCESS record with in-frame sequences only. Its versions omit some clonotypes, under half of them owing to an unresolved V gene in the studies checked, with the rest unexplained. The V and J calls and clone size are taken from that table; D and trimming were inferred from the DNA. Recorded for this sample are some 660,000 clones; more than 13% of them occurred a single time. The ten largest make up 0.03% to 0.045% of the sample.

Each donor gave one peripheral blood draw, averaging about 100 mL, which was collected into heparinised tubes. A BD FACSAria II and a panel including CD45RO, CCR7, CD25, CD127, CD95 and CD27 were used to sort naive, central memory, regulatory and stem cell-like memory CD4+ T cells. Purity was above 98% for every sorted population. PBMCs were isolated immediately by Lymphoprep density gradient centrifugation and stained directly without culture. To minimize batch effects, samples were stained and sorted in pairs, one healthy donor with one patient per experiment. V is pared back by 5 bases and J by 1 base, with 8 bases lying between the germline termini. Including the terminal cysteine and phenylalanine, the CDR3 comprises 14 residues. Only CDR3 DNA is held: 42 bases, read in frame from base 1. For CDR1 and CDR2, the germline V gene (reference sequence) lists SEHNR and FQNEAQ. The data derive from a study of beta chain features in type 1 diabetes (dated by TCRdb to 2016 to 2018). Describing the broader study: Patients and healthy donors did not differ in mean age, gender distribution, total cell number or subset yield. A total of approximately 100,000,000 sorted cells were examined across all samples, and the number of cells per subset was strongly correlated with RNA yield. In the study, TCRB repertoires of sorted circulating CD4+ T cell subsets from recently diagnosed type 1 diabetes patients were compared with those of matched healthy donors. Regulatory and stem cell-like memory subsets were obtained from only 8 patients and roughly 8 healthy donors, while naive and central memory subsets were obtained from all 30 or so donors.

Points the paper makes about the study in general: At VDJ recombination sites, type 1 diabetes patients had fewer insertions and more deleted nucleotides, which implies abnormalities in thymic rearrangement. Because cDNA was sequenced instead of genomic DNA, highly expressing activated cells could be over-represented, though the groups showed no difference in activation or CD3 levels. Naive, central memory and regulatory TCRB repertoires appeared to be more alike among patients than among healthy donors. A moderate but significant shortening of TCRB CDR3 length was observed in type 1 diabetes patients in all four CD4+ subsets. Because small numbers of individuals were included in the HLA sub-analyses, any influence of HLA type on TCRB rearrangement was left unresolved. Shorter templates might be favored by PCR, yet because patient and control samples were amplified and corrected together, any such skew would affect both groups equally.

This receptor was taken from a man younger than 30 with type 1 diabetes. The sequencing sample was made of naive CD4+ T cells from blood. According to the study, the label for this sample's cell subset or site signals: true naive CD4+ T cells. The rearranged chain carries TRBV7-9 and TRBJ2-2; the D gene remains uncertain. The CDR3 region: CASSPDWNTGELFF. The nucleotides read TGTGCCAGCAGCCCCGACTGGAACACCGGGGAGCTGTTTTTT.